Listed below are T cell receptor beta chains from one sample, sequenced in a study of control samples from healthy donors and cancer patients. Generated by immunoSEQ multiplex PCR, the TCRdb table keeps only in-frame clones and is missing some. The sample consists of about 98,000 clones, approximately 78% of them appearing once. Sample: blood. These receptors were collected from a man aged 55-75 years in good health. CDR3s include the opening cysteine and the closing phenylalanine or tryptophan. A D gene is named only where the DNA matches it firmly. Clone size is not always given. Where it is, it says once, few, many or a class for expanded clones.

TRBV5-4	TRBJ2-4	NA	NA	CASSYERPLAKNIQYF	TGTGCCAGCAGTTACGAACGGCCTCTAGCCAAAAACATTCAGTACTTC
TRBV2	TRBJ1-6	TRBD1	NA	CASSRRTGGENSPLHF	TGTGCCAGCAGTCGACGGACAGGGGGCGAAAATTCACCCCTCCACTTT
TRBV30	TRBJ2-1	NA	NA	CAWRIVNNEQFF	TGTGCCTGGAGGATAGTCAACAATGAGCAGTTCTTC
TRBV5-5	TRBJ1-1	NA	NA	CASRGGPGKNTEAFF	TGTGCCAGCAGGGGAGGGCCAGGGAAGAACACTGAAGCTTTCTTT
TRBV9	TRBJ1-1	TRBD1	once	CASSRIPGGNTEAFF	TGTGCCAGCAGCCGTATTCCAGGGGGGAACACTGAAGCTTTCTTT
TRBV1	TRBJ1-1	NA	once	CTSPLRGTEAFF	TGCACCAGCCCCCTTCGGGGCACTGAAGCTTTCTTT
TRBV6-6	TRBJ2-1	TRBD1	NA	CASSSSGQANNEQFF	TGTGCCAGCAGTTCTTCCGGACAGGCAAACAATGAGCAGTTCTTC
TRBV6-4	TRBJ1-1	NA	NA	CASSDGEGSTEAFF	TGTGCCAGCAGTGACGGGGAAGGGAGCACTGAAGCTTTCTTT
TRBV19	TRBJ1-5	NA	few	CASAETGNQPQHF	TGTGCCAGCGCTGAGACAGGTAATCAGCCCCAGCATTTT
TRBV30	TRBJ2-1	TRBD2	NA	CAWRMSGTSGGHYNEQFF	TGTGCCTGGAGAATGAGCGGGACTAGCGGGGGGCACTACAATGAGCAGTTCTTC
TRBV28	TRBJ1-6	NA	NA	CASRSAGGYSPLHF	TGTGCCAGCAGGTCCGCGGGGGGGTATTCACCCCTCCACTTT
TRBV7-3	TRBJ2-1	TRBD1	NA	CASSPTPRTGGLRNEQFF	TGTGCCAGCAGCCCAACCCCTCGGACAGGGGGCTTGCGCAATGAGCAGTTCTTC
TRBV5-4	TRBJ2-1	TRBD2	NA	CASSFRQTSGSSLDEQFF	TGTGCCAGCAGCTTCCGGCAGACTAGCGGGAGTTCTCTCGATGAGCAGTTCTTC